The clone carrying this T cell receptor (beta chain) has a handful of counts. What it binds is unknown. CDR1 and CDR2 (germline): SEHNR, FQNEAQ (reference sequence). The CDR3 contains 17 residues. Trimming took 7 bases from V and 0 from J; bases not matched to a gene: 8. The source of the sample is a study of T cells after yellow fever vaccination. Whole-study findings and limits: Most primary-vaccination clones reappeared after the booster (about 95% CD4, approximately 88% CD8). Relatively few clonotypes were ones that appeared in both CD4 and CD8 compartments. Compared with primary, the secondary response was weaker and peaked at day 5, not 15.

Conversion of TCR transcripts into cDNA relied on 5'RACE template switching, which added a universal primer site and UMIs. TCRdb analysed the 5' RACE reads with MiXCR anew, one entry per CDR3 protein. The sample contains some 500,000 distinct CDR3 sequences, roughly 13% of which appear only once. The TCR sequence derives from a man aged 30 to 39 who received the YFV17D yellow fever vaccine. This rearrangement joins TRBV7-9 to TRBJ2-6, with 8 bases fitting TRBD1. Sequenced material: PBMCs, taken on the day of the yellow fever booster vaccination. The CDR3 protein is CASTSDQGASGANVLTF. The DNA for the CDR3 is TGTGCCAGCACCTCAGACCAGGGGGCCTCTGGGGCCAACGTCCTGACTTTC.